Below are 27 T cell receptor beta chains sequenced from a single sample in a study of blood T cell repertoires in COVID-19. The method was immunoSEQ multiplex PCR; TCRdb's version includes in-frame clones alone and lacks a portion of them. This sample has hundreds of thousands of clones, with 65% to 85% found just once. The specimen was peripheral blood. All receptors come from a woman of 80 years or more with acute or convalescent COVID-19.

This chain links TRBV5-1 with TRBJ1-2; D is uncertain. From germline, CDR1 is SGHRS and CDR2 YFSETQ. Trimming shortened V by 0 bases and J by 2 bases, and 8 bases separated the two germline ends. The CDR3 is 14 residues long. CDR3 coding DNA: TGCGCCAGCAGCTTGGGGCAGGCAAACTATGGCTACACCTTC. Translation gives CASSLGQANYGYTF.

The V and J genes are TRBV29-1 and TRBJ2-3, with 12 nucleotides matching TRBD1. Germline CDR1 SQVTM, CDR2 ANQGSEA. The CDR3 extends over 16 amino acids. The junction had 13 bases not matched to a gene; V was cut back by 6 bases and J by 6 bases. The CDR3 loop reads CSVLDIGTGGLDTQYF. The CDR3 DNA sequence: TGCAGCGTGTTAGATATCGGGACAGGGGGCCTGGATACGCAGTATTTT.

V gene TRBV7-9 combines with J gene TRBJ2-3; D perhaps matches TRBD1 (5 bases). V was cut by 0 bases and J by 2 bases, with 9 bases left in between. The CDR3 contains 15 residues. Per germline, CDR1 SEHNR and CDR2 FQNEAQ (reference sequence). Here the CDR3 reads CASSLAAGNTDTQYF. In nucleotides, the CDR3 is TGTGCCAGCAGCTTAGCGGCAGGGAACACAGATACGCAGTATTTT.

V usage is TRBV5-1 and J usage is TRBJ1-1; no clear D. V dropped 5 bases and J dropped 0 bases, with 14 bases sitting between them. The CDR3 has 15 amino acids. Germline loops: CDR1 SGHRS, CDR2 YFSETQ. The CDR3 reads CASRPTRAVNTEAFF. The CDR3 bases are TGCGCCAGCAGACCAACTCGTGCTGTGAACACTGAAGCTTTCTTT.

This chain joins TRBV5-8 and TRBJ1-1; possible D gene TRBD1, 6 bases. Germline V gene sequence: CDR1 SGHTS, CDR2 YDEGEE. The V gene lost 4 bases and the J gene lost 0 bases, with 16 bases spanning the gap. The CDR3 contains 16 residues. In nucleotides, the CDR3 is TGTGCCAGCAGCCAGGGACACGAGTTACTGAACACTGAAGCTTTCTTT. Protein sequence: CASSQGHELLNTEAFF.

V usage is TRBV7-3 and J usage is TRBJ1-1, with TRBD1 as a possible D gene (5 bases). The CDR3 consists of 12 residues. Germline lookup yields CDR1 SGHTA and CDR2 FQGTGA. Trimming stripped 3 bases from V and 9 bases from J, with 11 bases between. This CDR3 is CASSLGGRQAFF. In DNA form, the CDR3 reads TGTGCCAGCAGCTTGGGGGGACGGCAAGCTTTCTTT.

The chain has TRBV7-2 and TRBJ1-1, with D hard to call. Trimming removed 1 base from V and 12 bases from J, with 9 bases in between. This CDR3 is 11 amino acids long. CDR1 and CDR2 (germline): SGHTA, FQGNSA. CDR3 region: CASSLGVSPFF. In DNA form, the CDR3 reads TGTGCCAGCAGCTTAGGAGTTTCCCCTTTCTTT.

Here the CDR3 reads CASSQGVRTYRTDTQYF. The CDR3 DNA reads TGTGCCAGCAGCCAAGGGGTCCGGACTTACCGCACAGATACGCAGTATTTT. This chain joins TRBV3-1 (or the pseudogene TRBV3-2) and TRBJ2-3; TRBD2 might be the D (5 bases). This CDR3 spans 17 amino acids. Per the germline V gene, CDR1 is LGHDT and CDR2 is YNNKEL (reference sequence). The V gene lost 1 base and the J gene lost 1 base, with 15 bases spanning the gap.

The rearrangement uses TRBV30 and TRBJ1-5; unclear D gene. The germline CDR1 and CDR2 sequences are GTSNPN and SVGIG (reference sequence). V lost 3 bases and J 3 bases, leaving 15 bases between the germline ends. This CDR3 spans 15 amino acids. CDR3 in DNA: TGTGCCTGGAGAGAGGCGGGGTATGACAATCAGCCCCAGCATTTT. Translated, it gives CAWREAGYDNQPQHF.

The V call is TRBV3-1 (or the pseudogene TRBV3-2), the J call TRBJ2-7; weak D call: TRBD2 (7 bases). V was shortened by 8 bases and J by 4 bases, with 9 bases between the two germline ends. The CDR3 totals 11 residues. Germline V lookup: CDR1 LGHDT, CDR2 YNNKEL (reference sequence). The DNA for the CDR3 is TGTGCCAGCGGGGGGGCGTACGAGCAGTACTTC. It yields the protein CASGGAYEQYF.

CDR3 in amino acids: CAIRDLAGDGNEQFF. The CDR3 DNA reads as TGTGCCATCCGAGATCTAGCGGGAGACGGCAATGAGCAGTTCTTC. This chain links TRBV10-3 with TRBJ2-1; TRBD2 matches at 10 bases. The CDR3 covers 15 residues. V was pared by 8 bases and J by 6 bases, with 10 bases of the junction left unmatched. The V gene's germline CDR1 is ENHRY and CDR2 SYGVKD.

The genes are TRBV27 and TRBJ1-2; 7 bases map to TRBD1. Germline V CDR1 and CDR2: MNHEY, SMNVEV (reference sequence). J lost 3 bases, V lost 0 bases, and 1 base had no gene match. CDR3 length: 14 residues. The CDR3, as DNA: TGTGCCAGCAGTTTATCGACAGGGCACTATGGCTACACCTTC. Protein product: CASSLSTGHYGYTF.

The chain links TRBV5-6 to TRBJ2-7; the D is unclear. V was shortened by 2 bases and J by 1 base, with 13 bases between the two germline ends. CDR1 is SGHDT and CDR2 is YYEEEE in the germline V gene. The CDR3 consists of 15 residues. The CDR3 loop reads CASSLATVLSYEQYF. In DNA, the CDR3 is TGTGCCAGCAGCTTAGCTACAGTTTTATCCTACGAGCAGTACTTC.

V usage is TRBV5-5 and J usage is TRBJ1-1; TRBD1 might be the D (5 bases). The CDR3 is 15 amino acids. Trimming left V 0 bases short and J 0 bases short, with 9 bases between. The germline gives CDR1 SGHKS, CDR2 YYEKEE (reference sequence). The CDR3 sequence is CASSLAPGLNTEAFF. The CDR3 coding sequence is TGTGCCAGCAGCTTGGCCCCAGGGCTGAACACTGAAGCTTTCTTT. Full variable domain (missing parts from reference TRBV5-5 and TRBJ1-1): DAGVTQSPTHLIKTRGQQVTLRCSPISGHKSVSWYQQVLGQGPQFIFQYYEKEERGRGNFPDRFSARQFPNYSSELNVNALLLGDSALYLCASSLAPGLNTEAFFGQGTRLTVV.

V usage is TRBV30 and J usage is TRBJ1-3; possible D gene TRBD1, 6 bases. V lost 1 base to trimming and J lost 0 bases, with 10 bases between them. Germline CDR1 is GTSNPN and CDR2 is SVGIG (reference sequence). The CDR3 spans 15 residues. This CDR3 is CAWSEGGSSGNTIYF. The DNA of the CDR3 is TGTGCCTGGAGTGAAGGGGGAAGCTCTGGAAACACCATATATTTT.

This chain joins TRBV28 and TRBJ1-5; a possible D gene is TRBD1 (5 bases). This CDR3 is built from 13 residues. Germline V gene lookup returns CDR1 MDHEN and CDR2 SYDVKM. V was shortened by 2 bases and J by 3 bases, with 5 bases between the two germline ends. The CDR3: CASSLGANQPQHF. DNA for the CDR3: TGTGCCAGCAGTTTAGGGGCCAATCAGCCCCAGCATTTT. The full variable domain, with the rest looked up from reference TRBV28 and TRBJ1-5, is DVKVTQSSRYLVKRTGEKVFLECVQDMDHENMFWYRQDPGLGLRLIYFSYDVKMKEKGDIPEGYSVSREKKERFSLILESASTNQTSMYLCASSLGANQPQHFGDGTRLSIL.

The V and J genes are TRBV2 and TRBJ2-1, with TRBD1 identical over 8 bases. V dropped 6 bases and J dropped 1; count of bases not matched to a gene: 5. This CDR3 has 15 amino acids. Germline lookup yields CDR1 SNHLY and CDR2 FYNNEI. CDR3 residues: CASSPQGGSYNEQFF. In DNA, the CDR3 is TGTGCCAGCAGCCCACAGGGGGGTTCCTACAATGAGCAGTTCTTC.

The chain uses TRBV5-4 and TRBJ2-5; 9 bases align to TRBD1. Germline assignment: CDR1 SGHNT and CDR2 YYREEE (reference sequence). Germline trimming cut 5 bases from V and 3 bases from J; bases unmatched to any gene: 2. The CDR3 is made up of 13 amino acids. For the CDR3, the DNA is TGTGCCAGCAGGGGACAGGGAGAAGAGACCCAGTACTTC. This gives the protein CASRGQGEETQYF.

This clone has a handful of counts. The J gene is TRBJ2-5, the V gene TRBV2; 8 bases align to TRBD2. CDR1 and CDR2 from the germline V gene are SNHLY and FYNNEI. The CDR3 spans 15 residues. V lost 8 bases to trimming and J lost 0 bases; unmatched junction nucleotides: 8. CDR3 region: CASQSGGWYQETQYF. CDR3 nucleotide sequence: TGTGCCAGCCAGTCGGGGGGGTGGTACCAAGAGACCCAGTACTTC.

The chain carries TRBV27 and TRBJ2-1, with 8 bases lining up with TRBD2. V shed 8 bases and J 4 bases; nucleotides not matched to a gene: 10. This CDR3 has 15 residues. CDR1 and CDR2 from the germline V gene are MNHEY and SMNVEV (reference sequence). DNA for the CDR3: TGTGCCAGCCGTTGGGTAGCGGGATCGTACAATGAGCAGTTCTTC. Protein: CASRWVAGSYNEQFF.

In DNA form, the CDR3 reads TGTGCCATTGGCCCTAGGACTAGCTCATATACGCAGTATTTT. Amino acid sequence: CAIGPRTSSYTQYF. The rearrangement uses TRBV10-3 and TRBJ2-3; 8 bases line up with TRBD2. The CDR3 runs to 14 residues. CDR1 and CDR2 (germline): ENHRY, SYGVKD. Losses at the gene ends were 9 bases for V and 7 bases for J; bases not matched to a gene: 12.

The chain couples TRBV5-1 to TRBJ1-4; D unclear. This CDR3 has 13 residues. The germline CDR1 and CDR2 sequences are SGHRS and YFSETQ. Trimming stripped 8 bases from V and 0 bases from J, with 8 bases between. Here the CDR3 DNA reads TGCGCCAGTCAACATACAACTAATGAAAAACTGTTTTTT. Amino acid sequence: CASQHTTNEKLFF. Full variable domain (outside the CDR3, taken from reference TRBV5-1 and TRBJ1-4): KAGVTQTPRYLIKTRGQQVTLSCSPISGHRSVSWYQQTPGQGLQFLFEYFSETQRNKGNFPGRFSGRQFSNSRSEMNVSTLELGDSALYLCASQHTTNEKLFFGSGTQLSVL.

The V gene is TRBV6-1, the J gene TRBJ1-1; D gene unclear. The CDR3 consists of 15 residues. Trimming cost V 2 bases and J 4 bases, with 14 bases left between them. Germline-derived CDR1 and CDR2 are MNHNS and SASEGT. The CDR3 DNA is TGTGCCAGCAGTGAATTTAGTAACGCGGGCACTGAAGCTTTCTTT. This gives the protein CASSEFSNAGTEAFF.

The J gene is TRBJ2-1, the V gene TRBV6-5, with 7 bases matching TRBD2. Germline CDR1 is MNHEY and CDR2 is SVGAGI. Trimming cost V 0 bases and J 7 bases; bases outside gene matches: 9. This CDR3 comprises 16 residues. The CDR3 DNA sequence: TGTGCCAGCAGTTACTCGATGGGCGGGGGTGGAAATGAGCAGTTCTTC. This translates into CASSYSMGGGGNEQFF.

The V call is TRBV6-5, the J call TRBJ1-6; D may be TRBD1 (5 bases). V was cut by 6 bases and J by 5 bases, with 11 bases left in between. Germline loops: CDR1 MNHEY, CDR2 SVGAGI. The CDR3 length is 14 residues. This CDR3 reads CASRAPGNNSPLHF. CDR3 bases: TGTGCCAGCAGGGCCCCAGGGAATAATTCACCCCTCCACTTT.

The CDR3 DNA reads TGCGCCAGCAGCTTGCCGCGAGGCAATGAGCAGTTCTTC. Translation: CASSLPRGNEQFF. The V call is TRBV5-1, the J call TRBJ2-1; no firm D call. The CDR3 is made up of 13 amino acids. Germline CDR1 and CDR2: SGHRS and YFSETQ. Trimming cost V 1 base and J 6 bases, with 8 bases left between them. Full variable domain (outside the CDR3, taken from reference TRBV5-1 and TRBJ2-1): KAGVTQTPRYLIKTRGQQVTLSCSPISGHRSVSWYQQTPGQGLQFLFEYFSETQRNKGNFPGRFSGRQFSNSRSEMNVSTLELGDSALYLCASSLPRGNEQFFGPGTRLTVL.

The rearrangement uses TRBV6-5 and TRBJ1-5; weak D call: TRBD1 (6 bases). There are 15 residues in the CDR3. The germline V and J ends were trimmed by 5 bases and 0 bases, with 11 bases remaining between them. CDR1 is MNHEY, CDR2 SVGAGI, per germline. CDR3 coding DNA: TGTGCCAGCAGTCTCGGGACAACTAGCAATCAGCCCCAGCATTTT. This translates into CASSLGTTSNQPQHF.